One and the same sample provided the 22 T cell receptor beta chains below, sequenced in a study of T-cell reconstitution after alpha-beta-depleted transplantation in children. TCRbeta library construction was performed incorporating unique molecular identifiers. MiXCR, run by TCRdb on the PCR reads, gives a single entry per CDR3 protein. This repertoire shows about 980,000 distinct CDR3 sequences, about 29% found once; its top ten account for around 30%. Sample: PBMCs, mostly from graft donor cells, taken 360 days after TCRalphabeta/CD19-depleted stem cell transplant. These receptors all stem from a boy under two years old who had a stem cell transplant for SCID, so the T cells may come from the graft donor.

The chain recombines TRBV7-9 with TRBJ1-1, with TRBD1 matching 11 bases. The CDR3 loop spans 16 amino acids. In germline, CDR1 is SEHNR, CDR2 FQNEAQ (reference sequence). After removal of 5 bases from V and 2 bases from J, the junction contained 7 bases not matched to a gene. The CDR3 is CASSPRDRGVNTEAFF. CDR3 coding DNA: TGTGCCAGCAGCCCTAGGGACAGGGGGGTCAACACTGAAGCTTTCTTT.

V gene TRBV20-1 combines with J gene TRBJ2-1, with D perhaps TRBD1 or TRBD2 (5 bases each). The V gene's germline CDR1 is DFQATT and CDR2 SNEGSKA (reference sequence). V was cut by 6 bases and J by 4 bases, with 13 bases left in between. The CDR3 extends over 13 amino acids. CDR3 sequence reads: CSASRGRYNEQFF. DNA of the CDR3: TGCAGTGCCTCACGGGGACGGTACAATGAGCAGTTCTTC.

The sample holds a few counts of this clonotype. The rearrangement uses TRBV9 and TRBJ2-5, with 8 nucleotides matching TRBD1. The CDR3 is made up of 14 amino acids. J was trimmed by 3 bases and V by 0 bases; bases with no gene match: 1. Germline V gene sequence: CDR1 SGDLS, CDR2 YYNGEE. This CDR3 is CASSVGDRKETQYF. The CDR3 bases are TGTGCCAGCAGCGTAGGGGACAGGAAAGAGACCCAGTACTTC.

CDR3 sequence reads: CASSPLRSTEAFF. CDR3 sequence (DNA): TGTGCCAGCAGCCCTCTTCGGAGCACTGAAGCTTTCTTT. The chain combines TRBV4-2 with TRBJ1-1; D not certain. Germline V CDR1 and CDR2: LGHNA, YNFKEQ. Trimming took 4 bases from V and 4 from J, leaving 10 bases between them. The CDR3 has 13 residues.

The V gene is TRBV2, the J gene TRBJ1-2, with a tentative D call TRBD1 (5 bases). The germline V gene has CDR1 SNHLY and CDR2 FYNNEI. Trimming removed 3 bases from V and 5 bases from J, with 16 bases in between. The CDR3 length is 15 residues. The CDR3 loop reads CASSERSGTLYGYTF. CDR3 bases: TGTGCCAGCAGTGAGCGTTCCGGGACTCTTTATGGCTACACCTTC. Using reference TRBV2 and TRBJ1-2 for the parts outside the CDR3, the full variable domain is EPEVTQTPSHQVTQMGQEVILRCVPISNHLYFYWYRQILGQKVEFLVSFYNNEISEKSEIFDDQFSVERPDGSNFTLKIRSTKLEDSAMYFCASSERSGTLYGYTFGSGTRLTVV.

The rearrangement links TRBV5-4 to TRBJ1-2; no reliable D call. Germline values: CDR1 SGHNT, CDR2 YYREEE (reference sequence). V lost 2 bases to trimming and J lost 3 bases, with 5 bases between them. This CDR3 has 12 amino acids. The CDR3 DNA sequence: TGTGCCAGCAGCTTCGAATACTATGGCTACACCTTC. It yields the protein CASSFEYYGYTF.

The V call is TRBV11-1, the J call TRBJ2-3; D is perhaps TRBD2 (6 bases). Germline CDR1 and CDR2: SGHAT and FQDESV (reference sequence). The V end was cut by 3 bases, the J end by 1 base, with 23 bases between. The CDR3 spans 19 residues. The CDR3 loop is CASSFPPGLLVFGTDTQYF. CDR3 nucleotide sequence: TGTGCCAGCAGCTTCCCTCCGGGACTCCTGGTTTTCGGCACAGATACGCAGTATTTT. Together with reference TRBV11-1 and TRBJ2-3, the CDR3 gives the full variable domain: EAEVAQSPRYKITEKSQAVAFWCDPISGHATLYWYRQILGQGPELLVQFQDESVVDDSQLPKDRFSAERLKGVDSTLKIQPAELGDSAMYLCASSFPPGLLVFGTDTQYFGPGTRLTVL.

This chain joins TRBV11-2 and TRBJ2-7; D might be TRBD1 or TRBD2, each matching 5 bases. The CDR3 has 14 residues. V shed 3 bases and J shed 3 bases, with 12 bases lying between them. Germline lookup yields CDR1 SGHAT and CDR2 FQNNGV. The CDR3 loop reads CASSFRDANYEQYF. In DNA, the CDR3 is TGTGCCAGCAGCTTCCGGGACGCCAACTACGAGCAGTACTTC.

J is TRBJ1-1 and V is TRBV12-3 or TRBV12-4; D perhaps matches TRBD1 (5 bases). The germline V and J ends were trimmed by 7 bases and 0 bases, with 12 bases remaining between them. CDR3 length equals 14 residues. The CDR3 spells CASTKGSLNTEAFF. Written as DNA, the CDR3 is TGTGCCAGCACCAAGGGGAGTTTGAACACTGAAGCTTTCTTT.

The chain carries TRBV5-1 and TRBJ2-1, with 12 bases aligning to TRBD2. Trimming took 1 base from V and 0 from J; bases not matched to a gene: 11. From germline, CDR1 is SGHRS and CDR2 YFSETQ. The CDR3 has 20 residues. The CDR3 loop is CASSLRRTSGVSSSYNEQFF. In DNA form, the CDR3 reads TGCGCCAGCAGCTTGAGGCGGACTAGCGGGGTCTCAAGCTCCTACAATGAGCAGTTCTTC.

This clonotype turned up a few times. V usage is TRBV20-1 and J usage is TRBJ2-1; D may be TRBD1 (6 bases). The V gene lost 7 bases and the J gene lost 2 bases, with 12 bases spanning the gap. Germline V gives CDR1 DFQATT, CDR2 SNEGSKA (reference sequence). The CDR3 is made up of 13 amino acids. The CDR3 nucleotides are TGCAGTGTAAACAGGGTCCCCTACAATGAGCAGTTCTTC. Encoded protein: CSVNRVPYNEQFF.

The rearrangement uses TRBV29-1 and TRBJ1-3, with unresolved D. V lost 4 bases and J lost 4, with 11 bases in between. The CDR3 has 13 residues. CDR1 and CDR2 (germline): SQVTM, ANQGSEA. CDR3 residues: CSVGGAKGNTIYF. CDR3 coding DNA: TGCAGCGTTGGTGGCGCGAAGGGAAACACCATATATTTT.

This clonotype was picked up a small number of times. The V and J genes are TRBV28 and TRBJ1-4; maybe TRBD1 (5 bases). This CDR3 comprises 15 residues. Germline V gene lookup returns CDR1 MDHEN and CDR2 SYDVKM. V lost 1 base to trimming and J lost 4 bases, with 10 bases between them. The CDR3 is CASSLSGRVNEKLFF. Written as DNA, the CDR3 is TGTGCCAGCAGTTTATCAGGCAGGGTTAATGAAAAACTGTTTTTT.

This clonotype was counted a single time. This could be a read error, since a much larger clone is one nucleotide away. The CDR3 ends on some other residue instead of the conserved phenylalanine or tryptophan, so this is likely a read error. The rearrangement joins TRBV15 to TRBJ2-1, with unresolved D. V was cut by 0 bases and J by 8 bases, with 8 bases left in between. Germline V gives CDR1 LNHNV, CDR2 YYDKDF (reference sequence). This CDR3 comprises 13 residues. The CDR3 bases are TGTGCCACCAGCAGAGATGACGTCGATGAGCAGTTCTAC. Its translation: CATSRDDVDEQFY.

The DNA for the CDR3 is TGTGCCAGCAGGTTCCTAAGGAGGACCGGGGAGCTGTTTTTT. It yields the protein CASRFLRRTGELFF. The chain combines TRBV6-1 with TRBJ2-2; TRBD2 is a possible D gene (5 bases). The germline V and J ends were trimmed by 6 bases and 5 bases, with 13 bases remaining between them. The CDR3 is 14 amino acids. CDR1 MNHNS and CDR2 SASEGT come from the germline V gene.

This chain uses TRBV20-1 with TRBJ1-5; 7 bases are a match to TRBD1. Germline lookup yields CDR1 DFQATT and CDR2 SNEGSKA (reference sequence). The CDR3 runs 12 residues. V lost 6 bases to trimming and J lost 9 bases; unmatched junction nucleotides: 8. The CDR3 reads CSARTGTGPQHF. The CDR3 DNA reads TGCAGTGCCCGGACAGGCACCGGGCCCCAGCATTTT.

This clonotype turned up a few times. The chain has TRBV30 and TRBJ2-7; D is uncertain. The CDR3 is made up of 12 amino acids. The V end lost 1 base, the J end lost 3 bases, and 7 bases lay between the germline ends. Looked up from germline, CDR1 is GTSNPN and CDR2 is SVGIG (reference sequence). CDR3 residues: CAWSDTNYEQYF. The CDR3 DNA reads TGTGCCTGGAGTGATACTAACTACGAGCAGTACTTC.

V and J are TRBV7-8 and TRBJ2-3, with unresolved D. Germline assignment: CDR1 SGHVS and CDR2 FQNEAQ. CDR3 size: 16 residues. Trimming removed 1 base at V and 0 bases at J, with 11 bases between. CDR3 amino acids: CASSLDPPLSTDTQYF. CDR3 DNA sequence: TGTGCCAGCAGCTTAGATCCGCCTCTCAGCACAGATACGCAGTATTTT.

This chain joins TRBV29-1 and TRBJ2-3; D remains ambiguous. V dropped 3 bases and J dropped 0 bases, with 13 bases sitting between them. The CDR3 spans 15 residues. Germline CDR1 is SQVTM and CDR2 is ANQGSEA. CDR3 coding DNA: TGCAGCGTTGACAAACGCGCCTCTAGCACAGATACGCAGTATTTT. The encoded protein is CSVDKRASSTDTQYF.

The rearrangement uses TRBV7-9 and TRBJ2-1, with 8 bases that match TRBD2. J was trimmed by 8 bases and V by 1 base; bases with no gene match: 7. In germline, CDR1 is SEHNR, CDR2 FQNEAQ (reference sequence). The CDR3 has 15 residues. This CDR3 reads CASSLGYGGGHEQFF. The CDR3 DNA reads as TGTGCCAGCAGCTTAGGTTACGGCGGGGGGCATGAGCAGTTCTTC.

This chain links TRBV14 with TRBJ1-1; 7 bases are a match to TRBD1. CDR1 and CDR2 (germline): SGHDN, FVKESK. This CDR3 is 14 amino acids long. The V and J ends lost 3 bases and 4 bases, in that order; junction bases with no gene match: 5. CDR3 amino acids: CASSQLPGGTEAFF. In nucleotides, the CDR3 is TGTGCCAGCAGCCAGCTTCCAGGGGGCACTGAAGCTTTCTTT.

This clonotype was picked up a small number of times. The chain links TRBV4-2 to TRBJ2-1, with 10 bases that match TRBD2. Germline-derived CDR1 and CDR2 are LGHNA and YNFKEQ. V dropped 1 base and J dropped 6; count of bases not matched to a gene: 6. CDR3 size: 16 residues. The CDR3 sequence: CASSQVGLAGVNEQFF. DNA for the CDR3: TGTGCCAGCAGCCAAGTCGGCCTAGCGGGGGTCAATGAGCAGTTCTTC.